The T cell receptor (beta chain) described here comes from a study of cytomegalovirus exposure and HLA in healthy donors (dated by TCRdb to 2017 to 2019). For the study in its entirety: According to an earlier analysis of a few hundred of the donors, 150 million to 200 million T cells yielded 120 million or so unique TCR beta sequences and 276 Gb of sequence data. An early release covering 550 to 700 HLA-typed donors comprised about 300 gigabases of sequencing data and 85 million to 100 million unique TCR sequences. Of the approximately 400 genotyped donors, around 81% fell in the genetic ancestry cluster associated with self-reported Caucasian donors. In a later analysis, previously published TCR beta repertoires from 600 to 850 donors were re-analyzed and high-resolution HLA genotyping was added so that TCR occurrence patterns could be studied. Typing coverage varied by locus: roughly 629-630 donors for A, B, C, DRB1 and DQB1; roughly 560 for DQA1; around 570 for DPA1; roughly 450 for DPB1. Across 398 genotyped donors of the cohort, an average of about 220,000 unique TCR beta nucleotide sequences per donor were sequenced, and 15% to 20% of those sequences were non-productive. Donor age, sex, ethnicity and CMV serostatus were compiled alongside the repertoire data. Every repertoire in the discovery cohort had been generated on one and the same sequencing platform. Along with the roughly 700-subject first cohort, a separate validation cohort of some 130 different subjects was used. A later genetic analysis took genome-wide SNP genotypes for about 55% of the 666 donors and used that subset as a discovery cohort. Both class I and class II loci were covered by HLA typing, at four-digit resolution. The study used immunosequencing to profile the T cell repertoires of around 600 subjects and linked those repertoires to cytomegalovirus serostatus. High-throughput TCR immunosequencing, statistical association of individual TCRs with disease status, and machine learning were combined to predict cytomegalovirus infection status. An earlier analysis of approximately 500 of the donors applied high-throughput TCR beta sequencing to assess whether each TCR beta V gene segment acted as functional or pseudogenic. Four or five DR-DQ haplotypes were handled as single units for association and clustering because linkage in the cohort was strong. Rather than using new phenotypic data, the later analysis identified candidate immune exposures from TCR beta sequences and from how often those sequences occurred across donors. The aim of the study was to test whether cataloging public T cell receptors could identify signatures of past pathogen exposure.

The CDR3 numbers 12 residues from cysteine through phenylalanine. Left in the record is the CDR3 DNA by itself, 36 bases read in frame from the first base. The V end loses 3 bases and the J end loses 4 bases, and a stretch of 9 bases separates them. Sequences GTSNPN (CDR1) and SVGIG (CDR2) are obtained from the germline V gene (reference sequence). Broader findings and caveats from the paper: Most TCR sequences were seen in very few donors, while some public TCRs were found in many individuals. Assigning TCR associations to individual alleles was difficult when HLA alleles, especially DR and DQ, strongly co-occurred. Several of the top co-occurrence clusters appeared to be linked to parvovirus B19, influenza, CMV and Epstein-Barr virus, according to a later analysis. According to a later analysis, most CMV-associated TCR beta chains appeared to be HLA-restricted, and the HLA associations seemed to be driven largely by CMV exposure. A further reported finding was that TCR beta sequences accurately predicted the HLA-A and HLA-B alleles for most subjects in the first cohort. In both the original and validation cohorts, the classifier was reported to diagnose cytomegalovirus status with high specificity and sensitivity. A later analysis found that TCR association rates varied across HLA loci, with DRB1 alleles showing the most associated TCRs and HLA-C alleles the fewest. Specific HLA alleles were associated with 18,000 or so TCR beta sequences at a false discovery rate of 0.05 in a later analysis. The study listed approximately 150 TCR beta chains as associated with cytomegalovirus. Because HLA typing was unavailable for some donors at each locus, only the typed subset was used in association tests. Presence/absence analyses assumed roughly uniform sequencing depth across donors, an assumption that may not hold. The cohort was sequenced for TCR beta chains only, and without alpha or paired-chain data the features that could be detected were limited. CMV serostatus was the only immune exposure information available for the cohort. Linkage disequilibrium might explain the correlated functional status among segregating V segments, but an unknown experimental factor could not be excluded. In vitro tests confirmed that a few of the cytomegalovirus-associated TCR beta chains recognize cytomegalovirus antigens. It was suggested by the authors that the approach could potentially be generalized to other disease states and immunological phenotypes. Because the 87-base-pair reads could not distinguish some IMGT-functional V segments, including TRBV6-2 and TRBV6-3, those segments were excluded. A later genetic analysis associated a missense DCLRE1C variant with V-gene and J-gene trimming of TCR beta chains, and an independent cohort replicated the association. According to a later genetic analysis, donors in an Asian-associated ancestry cluster had fewer N-insertions in productive TCRs than the approximately 650-donor mean. Because counts were too low, roughly 17 rarely observed V segments, including chromosome 9 orphons, were left out of the earlier analysis of some 600 of the donors. Broadly in line with IMGT annotations, most TCR beta V segments showed up in productive rearrangements about 87% or about 30% of the time in an earlier analysis of 450 to 600 of the donors. A group of highly shared sequence variants was considered likely to be a technical artifact of the sequencing pipeline. In a later analysis, HLA-associated TCR beta chains showed more clonal expansion and lower generation probabilities than non-associated chains that were equally common.

This clone appeared a few times. Its specific antigen is unknown. There are no base qualities to consult, and no much larger clone falls within one base. In total, over 600 healthy bone marrow donors made up the cohort. Cohort members were all nominally healthy when sampled, although unrecorded immune exposures were likely present. The donor was CMV seropositive and was included in the group of 250 to 300 seropositive cohort members. A peripheral blood sample was provided by each donor, and peripheral blood mononuclear cells were used for TCR beta sequencing. Genomic DNA extraction from the blood cell samples was performed with the Qiagen DNeasy Blood Extraction Kit. Library preparation used the immunoSEQ multiplex PCR assay. For the multiplex PCR, a mixture combining 60 forward primers for TCR Vbeta segments and 13 reverse primers for TCR Jbeta segments was used. The CDR3 region of rearranged TCR beta genes was amplified from genomic DNA by a multiplex PCR assay. On the Illumina HiSeq System, the amplified TCR beta libraries were sequenced as 87-base-pair reads. The paper's data handling went like this. Across the roughly 600 repertoires, a later analysis counted tens of millions of unique TCR beta chains, approximately 12 million of which were shared by at least two donors. A nearest-neighbor algorithm error-corrected the raw reads and collapsed the reads into unique sequences, merging closely related sequences to remove PCR and sequencing errors. V, D and J gene segments were assigned by aligning CDR3 sequences to IMGT reference sequences. Each retained sequence needed at least a six-nucleotide match to both a V gene segment and a J gene segment. A rearrangement was called productive if the CDR3 had no stop codons and remained in frame with V and J, and every other rearrangement was called non-productive. CDR3 was defined according to IMGT convention as the region running from the second conserved V-encoded cysteine to the conserved J-encoded phenylalanine. The earlier analysis of fewer than 750 of the donors excluded sequences that lacked an unambiguous match to a single V gene segment. An earlier analysis of several hundred of the donors called V segments functional above 56.7% productive rearrangements and segregating when the between-donor standard deviation exceeded 5%. A statistical classification framework was developed to diagnose cytomegalovirus status using the catalog of TCR beta chain sequences. V and J gene assignment, in a later analysis, came from comparing TCR nucleotide sequences with IMGT/GENE-DB human TR gene sequences. A later analysis assigned CDR3 sequences and most-parsimonious VDJ recombination scenarios with the TCRdist pipeline. A later analysis defined each TCR beta chain by its CDR3 amino acid sequence plus V-gene family, and excluded reads lacking a unique V-gene family. As a way to deal with suspected cross-contamination and a sequencing artifact, a later analysis dropped nearly 600 nucleotide sequences that were highly shared and had low generation probability. In a later analysis, a clonal expansion index was calculated for each public chain from normalized within-repertoire ranks of inferred template counts. A later analysis computed generation probabilities with a VDJ recombination model fitted to out-of-frame rearrangements, and checked the results against IGoR. Hypergeometric tests were used in a later analysis to score TCR-TCR, TCR-HLA and TCR-CMV co-occurrence, with a repertoire-size bias correction applied to the TCR pairs. In a later analysis, false discovery rates were estimated by permuting HLA or CMV assignments 20 times. In a later analysis, co-occurring TCRs were grouped using DBSCAN, with TCRdist sequence similarity added in when clustering inside HLA-allele-positive subsets. Repertoires with fewer than 30,000 or more than 120,000 public chains, plus five repertoires with anomalous nucleotide sharing, were excluded from co-occurrence clustering. Held by TCRdb, this immuneACCESS table contains in-frame sequences only and omits some clones. Under half of the omission traces to an unresolved V gene where checked; the cause of the rest is unknown. Clone size and V and J calls were adopted from that table, with D and trimming inferred from the DNA. The table for this sample lists roughly 100,000 clones; nearly 80% of them were counted only once. 4.5% to 7% of the sample belongs to the ten largest clones.

Input material: PBMCs. The rearrangement combines TRBV30 with TRBJ1-1; the D gene lacks a confident call. This TCR derives from a man aged 55 to 70 in good health and CMV-seropositive. The DNA sequence is TGTGCCTGGAGACAGATAAGCACTGAAGCTTTCTTT. It translates to CAWRQISTEAFF.